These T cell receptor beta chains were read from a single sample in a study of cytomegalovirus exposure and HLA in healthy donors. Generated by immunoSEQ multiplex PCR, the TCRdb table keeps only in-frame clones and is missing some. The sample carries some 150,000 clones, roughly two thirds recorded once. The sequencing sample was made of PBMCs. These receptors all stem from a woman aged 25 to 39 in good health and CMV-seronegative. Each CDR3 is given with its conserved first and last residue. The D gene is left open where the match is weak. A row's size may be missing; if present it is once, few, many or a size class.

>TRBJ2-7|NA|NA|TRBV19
TGTGCCAGTAGTCCGGACTCTTTAAGACCAAAGAGGGAGTACTTC
CASSPDSLRPKREYF
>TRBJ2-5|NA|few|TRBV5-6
TGTGCCAGCAGCTTGGCGCGGAACCAAGAGACCCAGTACTTC
CASSLARNQETQYF
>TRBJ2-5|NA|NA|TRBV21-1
TGTGCCAGCAGCAAAGCCACAGGAGATTGGGTTATGGTCGAGACCCAGTACTTC
CASSKATGDWVMVETQYF
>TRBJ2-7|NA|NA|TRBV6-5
TGTGCCAGCAGTTATTCCCGGACAGAAACCTACGAGCAGTACTTC
CASSYSRTETYEQYF
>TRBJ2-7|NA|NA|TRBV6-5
TGTGCCAGCAGTATGCAGGGGAGCTCCTACGAGCAGTACTTC
CASSMQGSSYEQYF
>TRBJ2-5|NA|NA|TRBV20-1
TGCAGTGCTAGTCTGCAAGAGACCCAGTACTTC
CSASLQETQYF
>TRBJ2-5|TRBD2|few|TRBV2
TGTGCCAGCAGCGGGGTGGCTAGCGGGAGGTACCAAGAGACCCAGTACTTC
CASSGVASGRYQETQYF
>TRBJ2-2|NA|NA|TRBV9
TGTGCCAGCAGCGTAGCTTCAGGGGTCGGGGAGCTGTTTTTT
CASSVASGVGELFF
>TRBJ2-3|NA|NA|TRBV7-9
TGTGCCAGCAGCTTAGCGCAGGGCCTTTCTAGCACAGATACGCAGTATTTT
CASSLAQGLSSTDTQYF
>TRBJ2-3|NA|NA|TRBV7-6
TGTGCCAGCAGCTTAGGGATGCGGGGTCTCACAGATACGCAGTATTTT
CASSLGMRGLTDTQYF
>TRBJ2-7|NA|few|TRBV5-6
TGTGCCAGCAGTCCTCCGGGACTCTCCTACGAGCAGTACTTC
CASSPPGLSYEQYF
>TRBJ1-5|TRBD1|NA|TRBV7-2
TGTGCCAGCAGCTCAACAGGGGGCATTCAGCCCCAGCATTTT
CASSSTGGIQPQHF
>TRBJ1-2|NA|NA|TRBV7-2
TGTGCCAGCAGCTCACGCCCGGGGGGACAAACAAGAAACTATGGCTACACCTTC
CASSSRPGGQTRNYGYTF
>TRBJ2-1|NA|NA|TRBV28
TGTGCCAGCAGTTGGTTGCGGGAAGAGGGTGAGCAGTTCTTC
CASSWLREEGEQFF
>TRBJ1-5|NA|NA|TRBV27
TGTGCCAGCAGTCAGATCCAGCCCCAGCATTTT
CASSQIQPQHF
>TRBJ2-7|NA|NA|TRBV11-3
TGTGCCAGCAGCCCCGGGAGTTCACGGGGTGGCGAGCAGTACTTC
CASSPGSSRGGEQYF
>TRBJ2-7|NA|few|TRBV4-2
TGTGCCAGCAGCCAAGGGGTCCCAGGTCACGAGCAGTACTTC
CASSQGVPGHEQYF
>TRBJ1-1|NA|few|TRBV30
TGTGCCTGGAGTCCCCTCAAGGGGGACACTGAAGCTTTCTTT
CAWSPLKGDTEAFF
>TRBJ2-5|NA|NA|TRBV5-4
TGTGCCAGCAGCCCAGGGGTGTACCAAGAGACCCAGTACTTC
CASSPGVYQETQYF
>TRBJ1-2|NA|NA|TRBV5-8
TGTGCCAGCAGCTTGGGACAGACACTTTATGGCTACACCTTC
CASSLGQTLYGYTF
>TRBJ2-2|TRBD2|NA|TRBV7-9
TGTGCCAGCAGCCTCGGGACTAGCGGCATGGACACCGGGGAGCTGTTTTTT
CASSLGTSGMDTGELFF
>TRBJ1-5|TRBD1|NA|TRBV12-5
TGTGCTAGTGGTTCACCCAACCCGGGACAGGGAGCGGCCAATCAGCCCCAGCATTTT
CASGSPNPGQGAANQPQHF
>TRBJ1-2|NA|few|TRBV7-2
TGTGCCAGCAGCTTACGTGTGGGCTACACCTTC
CASSLRVGYTF
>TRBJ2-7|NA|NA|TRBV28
TGTGCCAGCAGTTTATTCTCCTCTACCCCTGCCCCCCTCTACGAGCAGTACTTC
CASSLFSSTPAPLYEQYF
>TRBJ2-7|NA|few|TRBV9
TGTGCCAGCAGCGTAGCGCAGAAATCCGACGAGCAGTACTTC
CASSVAQKSDEQYF
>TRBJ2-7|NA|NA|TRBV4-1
TGCGCCAGCAGCCTAGGTGACACTTCCTACGAGCAGTACTTC
CASSLGDTSYEQYF
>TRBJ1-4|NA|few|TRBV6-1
TGTGCCAGCAGGTCTTCGGATCAGGGGGAAAAACTGTTTTTT
CASRSSDQGEKLFF
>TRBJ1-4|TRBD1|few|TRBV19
TGTGCCAGTAGTTTCCGGGACAGGGTGGATGAAAAACTGTTTTTT
CASSFRDRVDEKLFF
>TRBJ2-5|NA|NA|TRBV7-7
TGTGCTAGCAGCCCGGACAGACAAGAGACCCAGTACTTC
CASSPDRQETQYF
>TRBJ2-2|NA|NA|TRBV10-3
TGTGCCATCAGTGAGTCCTTGCGGAAGAACACCGGGGAGCTGTTTTTT
CAISESLRKNTGELFF
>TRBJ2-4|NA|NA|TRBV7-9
TGTGCCAGCAGCCCACAGGGCCCCTCGGGTTTGGGCAAAAACATTCAGTACTTC
CASSPQGPSGLGKNIQYF
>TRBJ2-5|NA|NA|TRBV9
TGTGCCAGCAGCCCGCGTGTAGCGGTTCAAGAGACCCAGTACTTC
CASSPRVAVQETQYF